This T cell receptor beta chain derives from a study of blood T cell repertoires in COVID-19. In the study overall: Acute and convalescent COVID-19 specimens originated in the United States, Italy and Spain. PBMCs, B-cell-depleted T cells, or T cells were the source of the cDNA or gDNA that made up the material.

V trimming: 7 bases; J trimming: 5 bases; junction bases outside the gene matches: 4. Germline values: CDR1 SNHLY, CDR2 FYNNEI. The CDR3 runs 14 residues. Across about 22 US areas, participants ranged in age from roughly 18 to 95 years. In the study's own analysis: Reference gene primer amplification gave estimated nucleated cell counts. Here immunoSEQ multiplex PCR was the method, and the copy in TCRdb shows in-frame clones only, minus some. V, J and clone size are those of that table, while D and trimming were read from the DNA. The sample yields 250,000 to 300,000 clones, about 88% seen once. The TCR comes from a man younger than 45 with acute COVID-19. The chain employs TRBV2 and TRBJ1-6; the match to TRBD1 covers 8 bases. Sequenced sample: PBMCs or T cells enriched from blood (not recorded which). The chain's CDR3 is CASMEQGDNSPLHF. The CDR3 DNA follows: TGTGCCAGCATGGAACAGGGGGATAATTCACCCCTCCACTTT.